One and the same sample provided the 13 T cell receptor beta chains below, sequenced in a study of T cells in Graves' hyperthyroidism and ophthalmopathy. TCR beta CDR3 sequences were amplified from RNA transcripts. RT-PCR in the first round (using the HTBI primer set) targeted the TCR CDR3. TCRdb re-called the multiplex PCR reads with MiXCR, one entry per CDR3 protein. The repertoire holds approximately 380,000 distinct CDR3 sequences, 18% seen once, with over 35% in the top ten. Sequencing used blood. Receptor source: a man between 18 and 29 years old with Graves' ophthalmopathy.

CDR3 protein: CASSYSKAVGSRRVTYEQYF. As DNA, the CDR3 is TGTGCCAGCAGTTACTCGAAAGCGGTGGGTTCACGAAGAGTTACCTACGAGCAGTACTTC. The rearrangement uses TRBV28 and TRBJ2-7, with TRBD2 as a possible D gene (5 bases). Trimming cost V 4 bases and J 2 bases, with 30 bases left between them. This CDR3 has 20 residues. Germline lookup yields CDR1 MDHEN and CDR2 SYDVKM.

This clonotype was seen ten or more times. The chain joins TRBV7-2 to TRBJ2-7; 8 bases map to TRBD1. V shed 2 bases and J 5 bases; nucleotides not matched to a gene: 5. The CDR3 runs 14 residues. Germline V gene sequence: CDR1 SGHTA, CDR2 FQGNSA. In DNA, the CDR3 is TGTGCCAGCAGCTTATCCCAGGGGGCCCACGAGCAGTACTTC. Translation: CASSLSQGAHEQYF.

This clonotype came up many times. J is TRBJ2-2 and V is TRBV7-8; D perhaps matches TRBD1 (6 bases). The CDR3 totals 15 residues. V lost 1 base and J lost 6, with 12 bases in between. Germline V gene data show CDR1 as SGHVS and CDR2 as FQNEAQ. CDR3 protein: CASSLGRQAAGELFF. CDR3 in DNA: TGTGCCAGCAGCTTAGGCCGACAGGCGGCCGGGGAGCTGTTTTTT.

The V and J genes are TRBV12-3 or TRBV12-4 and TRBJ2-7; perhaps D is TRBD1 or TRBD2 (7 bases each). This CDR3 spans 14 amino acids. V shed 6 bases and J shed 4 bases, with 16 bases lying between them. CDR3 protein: CASSRGEGAYEQYF. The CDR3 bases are TGTGCCAGCAGCCGCGGGGAGGGGGCGTACGAGCAGTACTTC.

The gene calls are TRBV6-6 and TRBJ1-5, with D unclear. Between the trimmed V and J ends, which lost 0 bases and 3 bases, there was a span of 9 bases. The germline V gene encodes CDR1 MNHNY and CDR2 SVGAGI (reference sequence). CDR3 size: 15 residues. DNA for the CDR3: TGTGCCAGCAGTTACTCCGGCGGTTCCAATCAGCCCCAGCATTTT. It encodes CASSYSGGSNQPQHF.

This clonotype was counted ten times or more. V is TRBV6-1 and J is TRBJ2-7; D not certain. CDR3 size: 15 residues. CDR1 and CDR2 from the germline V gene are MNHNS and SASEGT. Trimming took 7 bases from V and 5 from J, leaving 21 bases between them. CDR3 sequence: CASTLPTLPGHEQYF. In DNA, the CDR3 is TGTGCCAGCACTCTACCGACCCTACCGGGCCACGAGCAGTACTTC.

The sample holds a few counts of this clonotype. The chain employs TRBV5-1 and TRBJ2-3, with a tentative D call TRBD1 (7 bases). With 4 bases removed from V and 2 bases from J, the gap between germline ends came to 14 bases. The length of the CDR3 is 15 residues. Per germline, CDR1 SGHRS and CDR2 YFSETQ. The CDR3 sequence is CASSQGGVATDTQYF. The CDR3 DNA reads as TGCGCCAGCAGCCAGGGGGGAGTGGCCACAGATACGCAGTATTTT. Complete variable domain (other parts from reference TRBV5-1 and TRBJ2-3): KAGVTQTPRYLIKTRGQQVTLSCSPISGHRSVSWYQQTPGQGLQFLFEYFSETQRNKGNFPGRFSGRQFSNSRSEMNVSTLELGDSALYLCASSQGGVATDTQYFGPGTRLTVL.

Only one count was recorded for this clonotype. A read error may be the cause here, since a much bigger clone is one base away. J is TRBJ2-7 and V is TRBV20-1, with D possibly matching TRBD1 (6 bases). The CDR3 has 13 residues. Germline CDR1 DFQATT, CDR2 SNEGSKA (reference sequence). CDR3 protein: CSATQGGGYKQYF. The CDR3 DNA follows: TGCAGTGCTACCCAGGGTGGGGGCTACAAGCAGTACTTC.

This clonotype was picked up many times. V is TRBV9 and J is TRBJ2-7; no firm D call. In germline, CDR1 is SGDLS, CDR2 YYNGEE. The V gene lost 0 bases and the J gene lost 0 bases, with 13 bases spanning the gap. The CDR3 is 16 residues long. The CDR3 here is CASSVDQRKNSYEQYF. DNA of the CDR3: TGTGCCAGCAGCGTAGATCAACGGAAGAACTCCTACGAGCAGTACTTC.

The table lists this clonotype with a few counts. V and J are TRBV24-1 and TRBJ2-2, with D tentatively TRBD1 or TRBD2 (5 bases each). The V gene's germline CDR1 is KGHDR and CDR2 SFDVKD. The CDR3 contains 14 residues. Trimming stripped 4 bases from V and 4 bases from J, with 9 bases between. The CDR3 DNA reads TGTGCCACCAGTGACTCAGGGAGCACCGGGGAGCTGTTTTTT. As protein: CATSDSGSTGELFF.

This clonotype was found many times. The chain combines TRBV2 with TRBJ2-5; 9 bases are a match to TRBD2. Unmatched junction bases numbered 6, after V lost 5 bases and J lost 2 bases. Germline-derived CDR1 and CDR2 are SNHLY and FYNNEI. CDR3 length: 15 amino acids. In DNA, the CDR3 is TGTGCCAGCAGTAGAAAGCGGGGGGAACAAGAGACCCAGTACTTC. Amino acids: CASSRKRGEQETQYF. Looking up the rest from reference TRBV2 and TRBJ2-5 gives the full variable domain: EPEVTQTPSHQVTQMGQEVILRCVPISNHLYFYWYRQILGQKVEFLVSFYNNEISEKSEIFDDQFSVERPDGSNFTLKIRSTKLEDSAMYFCASSRKRGEQETQYFGPGTRLLVL.

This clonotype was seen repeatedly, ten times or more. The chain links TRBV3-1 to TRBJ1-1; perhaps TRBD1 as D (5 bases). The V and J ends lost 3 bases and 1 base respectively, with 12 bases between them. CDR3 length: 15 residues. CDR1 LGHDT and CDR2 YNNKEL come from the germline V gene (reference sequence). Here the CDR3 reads CASSHNGGTNTEAFF. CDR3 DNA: TGTGCCAGCAGCCACAACGGCGGGACGAACACTGAAGCTTTCTTT.

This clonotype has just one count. The CDR3 protein is CATNRGPSYNEQFF. Written as DNA, the CDR3 is TGTGCCACCAACAGGGGCCCATCCTACAATGAGCAGTTCTTC. The chain has TRBV19 and TRBJ2-1, with TRBD1 matching 7 bases. Looked up from germline, CDR1 is LNHDA and CDR2 is SQIVND (reference sequence). The CDR3 spans 14 residues. J lost 1 base, V lost 10 bases, and 7 bases had no gene match.